This T cell receptor (beta chain) stems from a study of cytomegalovirus exposure and HLA in healthy donors. This table comes from immunoSEQ multiplex PCR, and its TCRdb copy is limited to in-frame clones, with some not included. The table includes 150,000 or so clones, approximately 81% detected once. The donors were members of the validation cohort comprising over a hundred subjects, separate from the approximately 630-subject first cohort. The V end was cut by 0 bases, the J end by 1 base, with 4 bases between. The CDR3 sequence is 14 residues long. The germline CDR1 and CDR2 sequences are GTSNPN and SVGIG (reference sequence).

Sequencing was done on a sample of PBMCs. This TCR was recovered from a man between 25 and 39 years old in good health and CMV-seropositive. The genes are TRBV30 and TRBJ2-6; D is undetermined. CDR3 sequence (DNA): TGTGCCTGGAGTGTACAGTCTGGGGCCAACGTCCTGACTTTC. It yields the protein CAWSVQSGANVLTF.